These 21 T cell receptor beta chains were all obtained from the same sample, sequenced in a study of vaccination effects on CD4 cells after COVID-19. ViraFEST used viral peptide pools to expand antigen-specific CD4+ T cells before sequencing. Researchers isolated CD4+ T cells once 9 to 11 days of culture had elapsed. Previously uninfected by SARS-CoV-2, the vaccine recipients also showed negative nucleocapsid antibodies. Antigens for these TCRs are unknown. Here immunoSEQ multiplex PCR was the method, and the copy in TCRdb shows in-frame clones only, minus some. The sample yields about 41,000 clones, 77% seen once. The sequencing here drew on CD4+ T cells from PBMCs cultured with HCoV-NL63 spike peptides, taken before COVID-19 vaccination. The source is a human donor who received a COVID-19 vaccine.

This sequence joins TRBV29-1 and TRBJ1-1; the D gene is possibly TRBD1 (5 bases). The CDR3 is 11 residues long. Germline V gene sequence: CDR1 SQVTM, CDR2 ANQGSEA. V was shortened by 7 bases and J by 1 base, with 7 bases between the two germline ends. The CDR3 is CSAGRNTEAFF. The CDR3, as DNA: TGCAGCGCGGGACGGAACACTGAAGCTTTCTTT.

The chain links TRBV18 to TRBJ2-5; the D gene is possibly TRBD1 (7 bases). V was clipped by 5 bases and J by 5 bases, with 15 bases between them. Germline lookup yields CDR1 KGHSH and CDR2 LQKENI. This CDR3 has 14 residues. The CDR3 spells CASSSNRGLETQYF. The CDR3 DNA is TGTGCCAGCTCAAGCAACAGGGGACTGGAGACCCAGTACTTC. The whole variable domain, remainder taken from reference TRBV18 and TRBJ2-5, is NAGVMQNPRHLVRRRGQEARLRCSPMKGHSHVYWYRQLPEEGLKFMVYLQKENIIDESGMPKERFSAEFPKEGPSILRIQQVVRGDSAAYFCASSSNRGLETQYFGPGTRLLVL.

The CDR3 sequence is CASGLVSPDGSNQPQHF. Written as DNA, the CDR3 is TGTGCTAGTGGTTTGGTTTCGCCGGACGGTAGCAATCAGCCCCAGCATTTT. This sequence joins TRBV12-5 and TRBJ1-5; D is ambiguous. Germline V gene lookup returns CDR1 LGHNT and CDR2 FRNRAP. Trimming stripped 0 bases from V and 0 bases from J, with 12 bases between. The CDR3 contains 17 residues. The full variable domain, with the rest looked up from reference TRBV12-5 and TRBJ1-5, is DARVTQTPRHKVTEMGQEVTMRCQPILGHNTVFWYRQTMMQGLELLAYFRNRAPLDDSGMPKDRFSAEMPDATLATLKIQPSEPRDSAVYFCASGLVSPDGSNQPQHFGDGTRLSIL.

The chain employs TRBV30 and TRBJ2-3; TRBD2 matches at 8 bases. The germline gives CDR1 GTSNPN, CDR2 SVGIG (reference sequence). The ends lost 3 bases at V and 8 bases at J; junction bases unmatched: 4. CDR3 size: 12 residues. CDR3 sequence (DNA): TGTGCCTGGAGCGGGGGGGCCGGTACGCAGTATTTT. Protein product: CAWSGGAGTQYF.

This clone was counted a single time. This sequence joins TRBV7-2 and TRBJ1-5; D not certain. The germline V and J ends were trimmed by 1 base and 1 base, with 8 bases remaining between them. Germline lookup yields CDR1 SGHTA and CDR2 FQGNSA. CDR3 size: 15 residues. CDR3 residues: CASSLEKGSNQPQHF. The CDR3 coding sequence is TGTGCCAGCAGCTTAGAAAAGGGCAGCAATCAGCCCCAGCATTTT.

The V and J genes are TRBV5-6 and TRBJ1-3; TRBD1 matches 8 bases. Germline loops: CDR1 SGHDT, CDR2 YYEEEE. The CDR3 is 16 residues long. V was pared by 4 bases and J by 7 bases, with 13 bases of the junction left unmatched. The CDR3: CASSLAGTGVLNTIYF. In DNA, the CDR3 is TGTGCCAGCAGCCTAGCCGGGACAGGTGTTTTGAACACCATATATTTT.

V and J are TRBV15 and TRBJ1-2; tentatively, D is TRBD1 (6 bases). Germline CDR1 and CDR2: LNHNV and YYDKDF (reference sequence). The CDR3 is made up of 15 amino acids. Trimming removed 0 bases from V and 0 bases from J, with 8 bases in between. The CDR3 nucleotides read TGTGCCACCAGCAGAGAGACAGGAACTAACTATGGCTACACCTTC. It encodes CATSRETGTNYGYTF.

V and J are TRBV6-2 or TRBV6-3 and TRBJ2-7; 7 nucleotides match TRBD1. The length of the CDR3 is 15 residues. Per the germline V gene, CDR1 is MNHEY and CDR2 is SVGEGT. V shed 4 bases, J shed 0 bases, and the junction held 6 bases outside the gene matches. CDR3 nucleotide sequence: TGTGCCAGCAGTTTGGGCAGGGGGAGCTCCTACGAGCAGTACGTC. Its protein is CASSLGRGSSYEQYV.

This clone turned up a few times. This chain connects TRBV5-1 to TRBJ2-1; 8 nucleotides line up with TRBD1. This CDR3 has 15 amino acids. Germline V gene data show CDR1 as SGHRS and CDR2 as YFSETQ. V gave up 9 bases and J gave up 6 bases; unmatched junction bases: 14. CDR3 sequence reads: CATTLKTGGANEQFF. Here the CDR3 DNA reads TGCGCCACCACTCTCAAAACAGGGGGAGCCAATGAGCAGTTCTTC.

The table lists this clone with a count of one. The rearrangement joins TRBV27 to TRBJ1-1; 7 nucleotides line up with TRBD1. The CDR3 consists of 13 residues. The trim removed 4 bases at V and 6 bases at J, leaving 5 bases unmatched. CDR1 is MNHEY and CDR2 is SMNVEV in the germline V gene (reference sequence). Written as DNA, the CDR3 is TGTGCCAGCAGTTCGACAGGGAGGGCTGAAGCTTTCTTT. Its translation is CASSSTGRAEAFF.

The gene calls are TRBV5-1 and TRBJ2-5; the D is unclear. Germline V gene sequence: CDR1 SGHRS, CDR2 YFSETQ. This CDR3 has 12 residues. V was cut by 0 bases and J by 4 bases, with 4 bases left in between. CDR3 bases: TGCGCCAGCAGCTTGGAAACAGAGACCCAGTACTTC. It codes for CASSLETETQYF.

The J gene is TRBJ1-4, the V gene TRBV6-5; 7 bases fit TRBD1. This CDR3 has 13 residues. V lost 3 bases to trimming and J lost 8 bases; unmatched junction nucleotides: 3. The germline CDR1 and CDR2 sequences are MNHEY and SVGAGI. CDR3 in amino acids: CASSYYRGEKLFF. CDR3 bases: TGTGCCAGCAGTTATTACAGGGGAGAAAAACTGTTTTTT.

V gene TRBV5-1 combines with J gene TRBJ1-3; TRBD1 agrees at 9 bases. This CDR3 comprises 16 residues. Trimming removed 0 bases from V and 0 bases from J; junction bases left unmatched: 1. Germline V gene data show CDR1 as SGHRS and CDR2 as YFSETQ. The DNA for the CDR3 is TGCGCCAGCAGCTTGGGACAGGGGGACTCTGGAAACACCATATATTTT. This encodes CASSLGQGDSGNTIYF.

The chain joins TRBV19 to TRBJ2-3; the D gene could be TRBD1 or TRBD2 (6 bases each). Germline assignment: CDR1 LNHDA and CDR2 SQIVND (reference sequence). The V end was cut by 3 bases, the J end by 5 bases, with 15 bases between. This CDR3 is built from 15 residues. CDR3 sequence (DNA): TGTGCCAGTAGTATCGAGGGGGGTAATGGAGATACGCAGTATTTT. Amino acids: CASSIEGGNGDTQYF.

The chain is built from TRBV10-2 and TRBJ1-3, with a possible D match to TRBD1 (5 bases). Germline V CDR1 and CDR2: WSHSY, SAAADI. V was trimmed by 7 bases and J by 8 bases, leaving 18 bases between them. The CDR3 is made up of 14 amino acids. As DNA, the CDR3 is TGCGCCAGCAAAGGGACTAACCCTGGGGACACCATATATTTT. This encodes CASKGTNPGDTIYF.

The chain employs TRBV5-1 and TRBJ1-2, with D uncertain. Germline values: CDR1 SGHRS, CDR2 YFSETQ. The CDR3 is 13 residues long. Trimming shortened V by 1 base and J by 1 base, and 5 bases separated the two germline ends. The CDR3 spells CASSLNVNYGYTF. In nucleotides, the CDR3 is TGCGCCAGCAGCTTGAACGTTAACTATGGCTACACCTTC.

The J gene is TRBJ1-1, the V gene TRBV10-1, with D tentatively TRBD1 (5 bases). CDR1 WNHNN and CDR2 SYGVQD come from the germline V gene (reference sequence). There are 13 residues in the CDR3. V lost 4 bases to trimming and J lost 4 bases, with 10 bases between them. The CDR3 protein is CASSAQGGTEAFF. CDR3 nucleotides: TGCGCCAGCAGTGCCCAGGGAGGCACTGAAGCTTTCTTT.

The CDR3: CASSDTGENGYTF. The CDR3 coding sequence is TGTGCCAGCAGTGATACGGGGGAGAATGGCTACACCTTC. The chain couples TRBV2 to TRBJ1-2, with D perhaps TRBD1 (5 bases). V was shortened by 3 bases and J by 6 bases, with 11 bases between the two germline ends. Germline V gives CDR1 SNHLY, CDR2 FYNNEI. CDR3 length: 13 amino acids.

This clone has more than one count but fewer than ten. The chain recombines TRBV6-5 with TRBJ1-3, with D unclear. Germline V gene sequence: CDR1 MNHEY, CDR2 SVGAGI. V dropped 6 bases and J dropped 1 base, with 7 bases sitting between them. The CDR3 sequence is 13 residues long. As DNA, the CDR3 is TGTGCCAGCAGGAGCCGTTCTGGAAACACCATATATTTT. Translated, it gives CASRSRSGNTIYF.

In nucleotides, the CDR3 is TGTGCCAGCAGCAATACAGGCCCCGATTTCCGAGGCACTGAAGCTTTCTTT. This sequence encodes CASSNTGPDFRGTEAFF. The rearrangement links TRBV2 to TRBJ1-1; tentative D call: TRBD1 (5 bases). CDR1 and CDR2 from the germline V gene are SNHLY and FYNNEI. Trimming stripped 6 bases from V and 4 bases from J, with 24 bases between. The CDR3 is 17 amino acids.

The rearrangement uses TRBV28 and TRBJ2-1; D is unclear. The CDR3 extends over 11 amino acids. V was trimmed by 5 bases and J by 4 bases, leaving 3 bases between them. The V gene's germline CDR1 is MDHEN and CDR2 SYDVKM. In DNA form, the CDR3 reads TGTGCCAGCAGTCCGTACAATGAGCAGTTCTTC. It yields the protein CASSPYNEQFF.